This T cell receptor (beta chain) was recovered during a study of blood T cells in healthy people across ages (dated by TCRdb to 2015 to 2017). Looking at the study overall: Template switching captured roughly one uniquely barcoded TCR beta cDNA molecule per two T cells in model experiments. Age-related changes in TCR beta repertoire diversity were measured in the study by deep sequencing normalized with unique cDNA molecular identifiers. Donors were grouped into four age groups: young (average approximately 15 years), middle-aged (under 40), aged (around 66) and long-lived (around 80). Donors of different ages were randomly distributed across sequencing lanes to avoid experimental bias. The study analyzed two additional independent replicas of 1 million unique cDNA reads from the same blood draw for two donors, one aged 18 to 30 and one aged 80 or older. General conclusions and limits of the study: Since profiling was done on bulk unsorted PBMCs, naive and antigen-experienced compartments could not be conclusively compared. Observed TCR beta diversity correlated strongly with the percentage of naive T cells measured by flow cytometry. Estimates of total diversity based on one million sequenced T cells were considered lower bounds and underestimates. Compared with the aged group, the long-lived group had more naive CD4+ T cells, fewer expanded clones and increased TCR diversity, a pattern suggesting age selection. Observed TCR beta diversity per million T cells fell roughly linearly with age, and a significant reduction was already apparent by age roughly 41. Because donor CMV infection status was unknown, age-related changes in expanded clonotypes were potentially confounded.

Donors were about 36 systemically healthy Caucasian individuals from Russia aged 6 to 90 years. About 10 milliliters of peripheral blood were collected from each donor into EDTA-treated Vacutainer tubes. Ficoll-Paque density-gradient centrifugation was used to isolate PBMCs, with at least 6.5 million per sample. Trizol reagent was used to extract total RNA from PBMCs, with at least 6 micrograms per sample. For every donor, an aliquot of PBMCs went through flow cytometry to measure the percentages of naive CD45RAhigh/CD27high T cells. As regards this clonotype: Its antigen is currently not known. Base qualities are not recorded, but no much larger clone differs from it by a single base.

There are 14 amino acids in the CDR3, from cysteine to phenylalanine inclusive. CDR3 DNA is the only sequence kept; it has 42 bases, read in frame from the first base. Between the V and J ends, shortened by 0 bases and 5 bases respectively, the junction contains 11 bases. CDR1 and CDR2 (DFQATT, SNEGSKA) derive from the germline V gene (reference sequence). Receptor amplification or capture employed 5' RACE. Reads for this sample came from an Illumina HiSeq 2500. A second PCR of about 6 to 11 cycles was run with a J-beta primer mix and a sample-barcoded 5' primer. Each TCR beta cDNA molecule received a unique molecular identifier from a template-switch 5' adaptor carrying 12 random nucleotides. Each sample yielded at least 2.5 million CDR3-containing paired-end reads. All of the RNA was converted into first-strand cDNA using the Mint cDNA synthesis kit, with a TRBC-specific oligonucleotide serving as the primer. Following uracil-DNA glycosylase treatment, a first 18-cycle PCR with universal primers M1SS and BC2_uni_R was performed on all cDNA. The authors' pipeline ran thus. For normalization, 1 million high-quality reads, each with a distinct molecular identifier, were randomly selected from each sample. Instead of being binned into consensus sequences, reads that shared molecular identifiers were thrown out. CDR3 identification, clonotype clustering and error correction used MiTCR with a Q25 quality threshold and the strictest error-elimination algorithm. A nonparametric unseen species model with Euler transformation was used to estimate lower-bound total TCR beta diversity. TCRdb reworked the public reads: Q25 trimming with fastp, MiXCR clone assembly, productive beta chains retained. Merged by CDR3 protein, the rows form single entries marked with the most common genes and DNA. The V and J calls here are based on TCRdb, not the publication. The sample table lists 600,000 to 1,000,000 distinct CDR3 sequences, roughly 60% of them with a count of one. Of the sample, 22% falls within the top ten clones.

The sequencing input was blood. The receptor's source is a man aged 25-45 years in good health. The chain couples TRBV20-1 to TRBJ2-1; the D gene cannot be resolved reliably. The nucleotide sequence reads as follows: TGCAGTGCTAGAGATGGTCGTAGAGACAATGAGCAGTTCTTC. Translated, it gives CSARDGRRDNEQFF.